The clone carrying this TCR beta chain was seen a few times. Germline CDR1 and CDR2: MGHRA and YSYEKL. V lost 0 bases and J 7 bases, leaving 10 bases between the germline ends. The CDR3 covers 13 residues. This sample was taken from a study of blood T cell repertoires in COVID-19. Data came from immunoSEQ multiplex PCR; TCRdb stores just in-frame clones and leaves some out. The table lists about 300,000 clones, 70% to 90% of them singletons. The chain joins TRBV4-1 to TRBJ2-7; D is ambiguous. The material sequenced was PBMCs or T cells enriched from blood (not recorded which). The TCR comes from a man aged 30 to 39 who had recovered from COVID-19. CDR3 DNA: TGCGCCAGCAGCCAAGACATTCTCAGGGAGCAGTACTTC. Protein: CASSQDILREQYF.